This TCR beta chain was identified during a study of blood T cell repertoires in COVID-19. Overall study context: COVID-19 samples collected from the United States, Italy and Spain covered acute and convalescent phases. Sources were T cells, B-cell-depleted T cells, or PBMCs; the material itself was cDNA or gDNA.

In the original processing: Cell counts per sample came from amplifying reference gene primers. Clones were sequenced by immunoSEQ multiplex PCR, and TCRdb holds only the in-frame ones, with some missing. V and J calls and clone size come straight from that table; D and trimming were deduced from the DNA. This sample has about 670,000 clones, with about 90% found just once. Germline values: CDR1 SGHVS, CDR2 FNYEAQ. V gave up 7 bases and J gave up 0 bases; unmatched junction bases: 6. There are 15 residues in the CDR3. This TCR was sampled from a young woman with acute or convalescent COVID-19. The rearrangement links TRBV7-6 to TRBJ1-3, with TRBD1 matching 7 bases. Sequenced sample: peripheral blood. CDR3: CASTPGQSSGNTIYF. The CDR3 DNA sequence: TGTGCCAGCACCCCGGGACAGAGCTCTGGAAACACCATATATTTT.